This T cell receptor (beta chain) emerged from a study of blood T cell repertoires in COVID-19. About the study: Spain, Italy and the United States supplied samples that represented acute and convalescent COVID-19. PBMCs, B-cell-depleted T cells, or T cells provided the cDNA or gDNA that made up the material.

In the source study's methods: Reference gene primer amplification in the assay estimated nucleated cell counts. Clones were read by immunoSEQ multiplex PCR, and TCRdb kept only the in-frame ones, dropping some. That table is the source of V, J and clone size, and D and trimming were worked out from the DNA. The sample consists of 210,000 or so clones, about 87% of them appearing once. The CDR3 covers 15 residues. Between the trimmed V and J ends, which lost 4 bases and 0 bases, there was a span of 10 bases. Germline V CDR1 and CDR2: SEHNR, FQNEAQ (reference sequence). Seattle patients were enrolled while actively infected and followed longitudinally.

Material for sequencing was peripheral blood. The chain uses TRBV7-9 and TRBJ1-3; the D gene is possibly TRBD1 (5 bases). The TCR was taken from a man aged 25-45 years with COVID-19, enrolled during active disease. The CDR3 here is CASSSQDISGNTIYF. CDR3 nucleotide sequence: TGTGCCAGCAGCTCTCAGGACATCTCTGGAAACACCATATATTTT.